This T cell receptor beta chain was retrieved from a study of post-analysis software for immune sequencing data. Study observations and caveats: Controls had lower frequencies than patients of roughly five TRBV segments, which included TRBV5-6, TRBV5-1 and TRBV20-1.

Germline-derived CDR1 and CDR2 are SEHNR and FQNEAQ (reference sequence). V was clipped by 5 bases and J by 2 bases; unmatched bases: 6. The CDR3 totals 15 residues. Prepared TCR beta cDNA libraries contained unique molecular identifiers. TCRdb re-analysed the PCR reads in MiXCR, keeping a single row per CDR3 protein. Of about 430,000 distinct CDR3 sequences in the sample, roughly 40% were seen once. Points on this clonotype: As yet, its antigen is unknown.

The source is a girl aged 2 to 9 with multiple sclerosis. Specimen: blood. The gene calls are TRBV7-9 and TRBJ2-5; 9 nucleotides match TRBD2. CDR3 DNA: TGTGCCAGCAGCAAGACTAGCGGAGGTCAAGAGACCCAGTACTTC. Translation gives CASSKTSGGQETQYF.